This is a list of T cell receptor beta chains from one sample in a study of T cell responses to AZD1222 COVID-19 vaccine. Produced via immunoSEQ multiplex PCR; TCRdb's table is partial and in-frame only. Of 110,000 or so clones detected, about 91% appear once; the ten largest clones hold 6.5%. Sequenced here: peripheral blood, sampled 28 days after the second AZD1222 dose. The receptors derive from an adult who received the AZD1222 COVID-19 vaccine. Each CDR3 is given with its conserved first and last residue. The order of the fields is V gene, D gene, J gene, CDR3 DNA, CDR3 protein. D genes are given only for firm matches.

TRBV7-7,-,TRBJ1-5,TGTGCTAGCAGCCCTGGACGGGATCAGCCCCAGCATTTT,CASSPGRDQPQHF
TRBV9,-,TRBJ1-4,TGTGCCAGCAGCGTAGGCGGGGGTTCAACTAATGAAAAACTGTTTTTT,CASSVGGGSTNEKLFF
TRBV19,-,TRBJ2-3,TGTGCCATCTCGGAGGGACTCCGCACAGATACGCAGTATTTT,CAISEGLRTDTQYF
TRBV10-3,-,TRBJ1-6,TGTGCCATCAGTGGTAGGAGTCAGAATTCACCCCTCCACTTT,CAISGRSQNSPLHF
TRBV14,-,TRBJ2-4,TGTGCCAGCAGCCAAGAAAGGAACATTCAGTACTTC,CASSQERNIQYF
TRBV19,TRBD1,TRBJ1-2,TGTGCCAGTAGTTTCGGACAGGGGGGGTATGGCTACACCTTC,CASSFGQGGYGYTF
TRBV5-1,-,TRBJ2-5,TGCGCCAGCAGCTTGGGTGCTGGGGGCGTGGGGGAGACCCAGTACTTC,CASSLGAGGVGETQYF
TRBV7-7,-,TRBJ2-5,TGTGCTAGCAGCACAACGGGGGAGACCCAGTACTTC,CASSTTGETQYF
TRBV5-6,TRBD1,TRBJ1-6,TGTGCCAGCAGCTACTTGGGGACAGGTCATTCACCCCTCCACTTT,CASSYLGTGHSPLHF
TRBV14,TRBD2,TRBJ2-3,TGTGCCAGCAGCCATACTTTAGCGGGGACCGATACGCAGTATTTT,CASSHTLAGTDTQYF
TRBV7-2,TRBD2,TRBJ2-7,TGTGCCAGCAGCTCGGGACTAGCGGCGTACTACGAGCAGTACTTC,CASSSGLAAYYEQYF